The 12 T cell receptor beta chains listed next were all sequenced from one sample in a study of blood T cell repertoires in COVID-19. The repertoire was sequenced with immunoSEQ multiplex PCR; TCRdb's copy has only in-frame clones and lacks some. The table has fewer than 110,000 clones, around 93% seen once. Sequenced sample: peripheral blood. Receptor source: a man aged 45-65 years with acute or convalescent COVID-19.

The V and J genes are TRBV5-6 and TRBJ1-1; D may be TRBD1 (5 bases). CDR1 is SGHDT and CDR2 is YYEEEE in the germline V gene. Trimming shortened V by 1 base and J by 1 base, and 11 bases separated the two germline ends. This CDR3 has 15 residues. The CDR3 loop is CASSLPAGSNTEAFF. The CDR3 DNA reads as TGTGCCAGCAGCTTGCCCGCAGGGTCGAACACTGAAGCTTTCTTT. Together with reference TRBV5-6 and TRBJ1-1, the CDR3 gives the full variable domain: DAGVTQSPTHLIKTRGQQVTLRCSPKSGHDTVSWYQQALGQGPQFIFQYYEEEERQRGNFPDRFSGHQFPNYSSELNVNALLLGDSALYLCASSLPAGSNTEAFFGQGTRLTVV.

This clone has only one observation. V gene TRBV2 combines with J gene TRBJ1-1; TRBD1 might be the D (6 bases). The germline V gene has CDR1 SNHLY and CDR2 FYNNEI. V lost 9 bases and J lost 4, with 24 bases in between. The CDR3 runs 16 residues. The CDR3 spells CASPLRQARSPTEAFF. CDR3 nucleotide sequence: TGTGCCAGTCCTCTCAGACAGGCCCGGAGCCCCACTGAAGCTTTCTTT.

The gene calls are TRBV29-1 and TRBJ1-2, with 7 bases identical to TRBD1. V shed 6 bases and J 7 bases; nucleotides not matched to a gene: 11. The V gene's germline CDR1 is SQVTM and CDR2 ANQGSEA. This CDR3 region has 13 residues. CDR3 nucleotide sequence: TGCAGCGTCGATAGACAGGGTCGGGGTGGCTACACCTTC. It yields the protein CSVDRQGRGGYTF. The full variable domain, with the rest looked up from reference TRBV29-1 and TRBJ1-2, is SAVISQKPSRDICQRGTSLTIQCQVDSQVTMMFWYRQQPGQSLTLIATANQGSEATYESGFVIDKFPISRPNLTFSTLTVSNMSPEDSSIYLCSVDRQGRGGYTFGSGTRLTVV.

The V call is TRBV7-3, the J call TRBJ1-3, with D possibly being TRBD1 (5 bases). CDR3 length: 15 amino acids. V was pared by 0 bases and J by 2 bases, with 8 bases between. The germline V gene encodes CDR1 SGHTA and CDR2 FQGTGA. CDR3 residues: CASSLTAGAGNTIYF. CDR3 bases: TGTGCCAGCAGCTTAACCGCGGGGGCTGGAAACACCATATATTTT. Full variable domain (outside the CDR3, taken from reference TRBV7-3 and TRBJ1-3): GAGVSQTPSNKVTEKGKYVELRCDPISGHTALYWYRQSLGQGPEFLIYFQGTGAADDSGLPNDRFFAVRPEGSVSTLKIQRTERGDSAVYLCASSLTAGAGNTIYFGEGSWLTVV.

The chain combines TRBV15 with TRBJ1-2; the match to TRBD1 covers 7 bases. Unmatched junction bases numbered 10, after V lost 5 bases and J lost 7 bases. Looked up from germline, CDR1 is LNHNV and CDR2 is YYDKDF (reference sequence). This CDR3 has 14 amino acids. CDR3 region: CATSGRMTGSGYTF. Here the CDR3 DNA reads TGTGCCACCAGCGGAAGAATGACAGGGTCTGGCTACACCTTC.

CDR3 sequence reads: CASSLGQGAVTQYF. CDR3 sequence (DNA): TGCGCCAGCAGCTTGGGGCAGGGGGCTGTGACCCAGTACTTC. This chain joins TRBV5-1 and TRBJ2-5, with 8 bases that match TRBD1. This CDR3 contains 14 residues. Germline CDR1 SGHRS, CDR2 YFSETQ. The V and J ends lost 0 bases and 7 bases, in that order; junction bases with no gene match: 5.

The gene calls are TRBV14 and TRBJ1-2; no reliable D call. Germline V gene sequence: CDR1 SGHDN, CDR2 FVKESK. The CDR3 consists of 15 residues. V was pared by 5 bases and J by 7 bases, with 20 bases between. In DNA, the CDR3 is TGTGCCAGCAGCACCCCTGAACCGCGGGTGGGTGGCTACACCTTC. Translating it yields CASSTPEPRVGGYTF.

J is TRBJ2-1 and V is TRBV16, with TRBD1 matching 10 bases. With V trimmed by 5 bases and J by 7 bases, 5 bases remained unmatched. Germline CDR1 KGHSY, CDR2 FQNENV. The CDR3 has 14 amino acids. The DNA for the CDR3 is TGTGCCAGCAGCGCTCGACAGGGGGCGAATGAGCAGTTCTTC. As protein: CASSARQGANEQFF.

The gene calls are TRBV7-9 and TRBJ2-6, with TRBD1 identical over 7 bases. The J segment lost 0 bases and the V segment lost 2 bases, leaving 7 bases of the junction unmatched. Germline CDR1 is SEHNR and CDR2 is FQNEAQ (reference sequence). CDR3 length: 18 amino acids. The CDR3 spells CASSLSGTALSGANVLTF. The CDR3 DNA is TGTGCCAGCAGCTTATCGGGGACAGCCCTCTCTGGGGCCAACGTCCTGACTTTC.

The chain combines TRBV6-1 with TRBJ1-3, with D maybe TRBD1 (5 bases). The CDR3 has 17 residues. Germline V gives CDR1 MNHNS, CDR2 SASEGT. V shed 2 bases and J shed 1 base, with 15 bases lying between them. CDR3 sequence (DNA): TGTGCCAGCAGTGAACGGATCGGCAGGGCATCTGGAAACACCATATATTTT. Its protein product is CASSERIGRASGNTIYF.

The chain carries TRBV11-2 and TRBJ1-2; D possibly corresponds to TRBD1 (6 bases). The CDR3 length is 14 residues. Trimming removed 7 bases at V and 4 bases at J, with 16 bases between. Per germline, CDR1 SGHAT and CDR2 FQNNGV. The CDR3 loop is CASTWGGSSYGYTF. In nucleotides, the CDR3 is TGTGCCAGCACCTGGGGGGGCTCCAGCTATGGCTACACCTTC.

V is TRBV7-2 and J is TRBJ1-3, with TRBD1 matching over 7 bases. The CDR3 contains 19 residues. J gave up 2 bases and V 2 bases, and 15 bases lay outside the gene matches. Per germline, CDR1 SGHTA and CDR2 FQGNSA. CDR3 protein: CASSLSFLSTTGTGNTIYF. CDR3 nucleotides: TGTGCCAGCAGCTTATCCTTTCTCTCCACGACAGGGACTGGAAACACCATATATTTT.